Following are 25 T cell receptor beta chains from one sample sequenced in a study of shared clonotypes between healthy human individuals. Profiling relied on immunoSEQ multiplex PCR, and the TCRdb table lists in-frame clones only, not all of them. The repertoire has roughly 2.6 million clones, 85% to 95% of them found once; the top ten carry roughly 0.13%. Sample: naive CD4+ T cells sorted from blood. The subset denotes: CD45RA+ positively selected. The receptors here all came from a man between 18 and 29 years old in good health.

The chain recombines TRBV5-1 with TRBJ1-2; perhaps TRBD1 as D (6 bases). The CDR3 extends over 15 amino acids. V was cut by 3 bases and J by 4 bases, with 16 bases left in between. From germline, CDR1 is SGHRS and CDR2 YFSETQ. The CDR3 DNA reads TGCGCCAGCAGCTCCGCTGGGGGGCAGGGCTATGGCTACACCTTC. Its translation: CASSSAGGQGYGYTF.

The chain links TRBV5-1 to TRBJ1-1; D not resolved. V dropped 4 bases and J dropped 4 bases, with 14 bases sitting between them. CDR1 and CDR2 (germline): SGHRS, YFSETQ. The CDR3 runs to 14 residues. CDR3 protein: CASSLEGGRTEAFF. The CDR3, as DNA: TGCGCCAGCAGCCTGGAGGGAGGACGCACTGAAGCTTTCTTT.

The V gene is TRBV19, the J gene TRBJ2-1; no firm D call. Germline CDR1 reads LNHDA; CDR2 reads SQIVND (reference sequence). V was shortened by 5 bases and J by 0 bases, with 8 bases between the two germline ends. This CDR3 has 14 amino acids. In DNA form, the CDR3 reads TGTGCCAGTAGTGTCGGCAGCTCCTACAATGAGCAGTTCTTC. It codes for CASSVGSSYNEQFF.

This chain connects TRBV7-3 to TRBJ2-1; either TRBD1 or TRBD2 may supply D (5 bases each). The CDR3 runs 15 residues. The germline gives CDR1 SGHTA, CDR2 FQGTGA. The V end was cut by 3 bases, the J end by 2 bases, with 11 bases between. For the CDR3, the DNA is TGTGCCAGCAGCTTGAGGGGCTTCACCTACAATGAGCAGTTCTTC. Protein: CASSLRGFTYNEQFF.

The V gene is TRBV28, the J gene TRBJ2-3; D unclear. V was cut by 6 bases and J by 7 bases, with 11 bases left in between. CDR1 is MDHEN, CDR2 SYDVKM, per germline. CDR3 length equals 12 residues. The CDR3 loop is CASSLLGYTQYF. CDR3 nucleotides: TGTGCCAGCAGCCTCCTAGGATATACGCAGTATTTT.

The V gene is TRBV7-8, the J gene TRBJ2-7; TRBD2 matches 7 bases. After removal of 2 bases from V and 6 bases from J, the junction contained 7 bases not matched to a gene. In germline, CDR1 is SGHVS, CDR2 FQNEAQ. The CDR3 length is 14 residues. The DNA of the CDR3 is TGTGCCAGCAGCTTAAGCCCCTCTAGCGGCGAGCAGTACTTC. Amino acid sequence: CASSLSPSSGEQYF.

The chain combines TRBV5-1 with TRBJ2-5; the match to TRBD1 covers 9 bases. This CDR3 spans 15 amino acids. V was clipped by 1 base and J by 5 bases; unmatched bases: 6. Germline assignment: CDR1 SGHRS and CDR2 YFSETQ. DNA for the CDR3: TGCGCCAGCAGCTTGTATACAGGGGGCAGTGAGACCCAGTACTTC. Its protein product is CASSLYTGGSETQYF.

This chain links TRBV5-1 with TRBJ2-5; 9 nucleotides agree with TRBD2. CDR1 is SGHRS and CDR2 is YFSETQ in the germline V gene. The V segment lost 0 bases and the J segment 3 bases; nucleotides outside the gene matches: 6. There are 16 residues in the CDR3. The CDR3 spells CASSLVTSGAKETQYF. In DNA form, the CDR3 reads TGCGCCAGCAGCTTGGTGACTAGCGGAGCGAAAGAGACCCAGTACTTC.

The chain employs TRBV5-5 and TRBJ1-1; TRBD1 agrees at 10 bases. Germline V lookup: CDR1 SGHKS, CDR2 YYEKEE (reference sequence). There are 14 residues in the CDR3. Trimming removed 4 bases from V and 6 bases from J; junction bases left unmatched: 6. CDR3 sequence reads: CASSPTGQGAEAFF. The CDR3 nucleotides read TGTGCCAGCAGCCCGACCGGACAGGGGGCTGAAGCTTTCTTT.

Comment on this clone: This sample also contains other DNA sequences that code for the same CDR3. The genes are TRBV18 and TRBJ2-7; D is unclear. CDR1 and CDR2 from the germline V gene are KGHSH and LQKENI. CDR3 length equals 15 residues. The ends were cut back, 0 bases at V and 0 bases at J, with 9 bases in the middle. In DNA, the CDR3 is TGTGCCAGCTCACCACCAGGGTTAAGCTCCTACGAGCAGTACTTC. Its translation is CASSPPGLSSYEQYF. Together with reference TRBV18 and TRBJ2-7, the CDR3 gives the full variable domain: NAGVMQNPRHLVRRRGQEARLRCSPMKGHSHVYWYRQLPEEGLKFMVYLQKENIIDESGMPKERFSAEFPKEGPSILRIQQVVRGDSAAYFCASSPPGLSSYEQYFGPGTRLTVT.

The CDR3 nucleotides read TGCAGCGTTGATGACAGGGAGGACGGCTACACCTTC. It is translated as CSVDDREDGYTF. The chain uses TRBV29-1 and TRBJ1-2, with 7 positions matching TRBD1. There are 12 residues in the CDR3. CDR1 and CDR2 (germline): SQVTM, ANQGSEA. J lost 8 bases, V lost 3 bases, and 6 bases had no gene match.

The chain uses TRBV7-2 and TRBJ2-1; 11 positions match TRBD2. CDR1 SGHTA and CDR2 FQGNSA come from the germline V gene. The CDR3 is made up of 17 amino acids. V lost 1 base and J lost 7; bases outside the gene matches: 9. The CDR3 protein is CASSLELAGGSGNEQFF. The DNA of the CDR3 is TGTGCCAGCAGCTTAGAGCTAGCGGGAGGAAGTGGGAATGAGCAGTTCTTC.

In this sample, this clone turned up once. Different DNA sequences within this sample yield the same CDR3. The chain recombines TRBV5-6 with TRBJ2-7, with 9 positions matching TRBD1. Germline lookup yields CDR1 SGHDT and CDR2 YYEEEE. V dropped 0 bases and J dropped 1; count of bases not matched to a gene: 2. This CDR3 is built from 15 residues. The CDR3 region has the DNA TGTGCCAGCAGCTTGGCGGGACAGGGATCCTACGAGCAGTACTTC. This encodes CASSLAGQGSYEQYF.

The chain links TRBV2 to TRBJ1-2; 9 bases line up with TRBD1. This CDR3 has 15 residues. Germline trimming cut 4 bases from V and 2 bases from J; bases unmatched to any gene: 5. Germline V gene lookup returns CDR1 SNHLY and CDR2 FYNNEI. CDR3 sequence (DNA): TGTGCCAGCAGTGTGGGACAGGGCGGCAACTATGGCTACACCTTC. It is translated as CASSVGQGGNYGYTF.

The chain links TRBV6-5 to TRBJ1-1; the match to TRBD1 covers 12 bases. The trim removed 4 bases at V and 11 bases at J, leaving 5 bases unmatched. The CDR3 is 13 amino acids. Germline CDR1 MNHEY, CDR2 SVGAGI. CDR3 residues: CASSSGQGARAFF. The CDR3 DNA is TGTGCCAGCAGTTCGGGACAGGGGGCGCGGGCTTTCTTT.

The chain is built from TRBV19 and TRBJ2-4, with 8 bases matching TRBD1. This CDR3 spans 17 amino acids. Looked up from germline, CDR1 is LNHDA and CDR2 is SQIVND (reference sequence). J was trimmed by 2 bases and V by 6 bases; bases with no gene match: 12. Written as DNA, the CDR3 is TGTGCCAGTAGCCTACCGACAGGGGATAAAACCAAAAACATTCAGTACTTC. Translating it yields CASSLPTGDKTKNIQYF.

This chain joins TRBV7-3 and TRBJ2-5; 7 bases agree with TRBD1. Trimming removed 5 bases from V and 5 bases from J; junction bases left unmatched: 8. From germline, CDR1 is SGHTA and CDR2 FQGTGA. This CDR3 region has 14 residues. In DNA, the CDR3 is TGTGCCAGCAGCCCGACAGGGCCGGGGGAGACCCAGTACTTC. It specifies CASSPTGPGETQYF.

CDR3 in DNA: TGCGCCAGCAGCCAAGAGGTAGGGGCGCAGGGACAGCCCCAGCATTTT. Amino acid sequence: CASSQEVGAQGQPQHF. This sequence joins TRBV4-3 and TRBJ1-5; maybe TRBD1 (5 bases). The CDR3 runs to 16 residues. V lost 0 bases and J lost 7, with 16 bases in between. Germline CDR1 and CDR2: LGHNA and YSLEER.

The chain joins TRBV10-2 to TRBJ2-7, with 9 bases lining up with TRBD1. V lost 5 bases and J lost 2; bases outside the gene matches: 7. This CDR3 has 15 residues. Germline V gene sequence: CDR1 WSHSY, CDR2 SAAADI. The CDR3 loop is CASSYLGQGPYEQYF. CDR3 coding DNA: TGCGCCAGCAGTTACCTGGGACAGGGTCCCTACGAGCAGTACTTC.

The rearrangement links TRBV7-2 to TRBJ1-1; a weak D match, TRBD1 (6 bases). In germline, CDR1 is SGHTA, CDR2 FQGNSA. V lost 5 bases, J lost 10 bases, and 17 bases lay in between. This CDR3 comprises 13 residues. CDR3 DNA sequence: TGTGCCAGCAGCACACTGGCAGGGGTGAGAGCTTTCTTT. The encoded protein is CASSTLAGVRAFF.

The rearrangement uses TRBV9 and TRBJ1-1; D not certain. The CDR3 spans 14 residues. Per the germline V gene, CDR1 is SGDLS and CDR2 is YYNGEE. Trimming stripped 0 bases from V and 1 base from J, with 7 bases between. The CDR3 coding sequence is TGTGCCAGCAGCGTAGGAGTGTCGAACACTGAAGCTTTCTTT. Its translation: CASSVGVSNTEAFF.

The DNA for the CDR3 is TGCAGCGTTGTCGGTAGCGGGGGGGCATATACGCAGTATTTT. Amino acid sequence: CSVVGSGGAYTQYF. The rearrangement links TRBV29-1 to TRBJ2-3; TRBD2 aligns across 11 bases. This CDR3 has 14 amino acids. Trimming at V came to 4 bases and at J to 7 bases, leaving 7 bases not matched to a gene. Looked up from germline, CDR1 is SQVTM and CDR2 is ANQGSEA.

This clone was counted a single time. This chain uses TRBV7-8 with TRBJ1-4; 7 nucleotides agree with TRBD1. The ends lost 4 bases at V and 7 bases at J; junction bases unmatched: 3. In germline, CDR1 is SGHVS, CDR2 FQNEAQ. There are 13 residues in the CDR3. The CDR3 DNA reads TGTGCCAGCAGCTACGGGACAGCTGAAAAACTGTTTTTT. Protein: CASSYGTAEKLFF.

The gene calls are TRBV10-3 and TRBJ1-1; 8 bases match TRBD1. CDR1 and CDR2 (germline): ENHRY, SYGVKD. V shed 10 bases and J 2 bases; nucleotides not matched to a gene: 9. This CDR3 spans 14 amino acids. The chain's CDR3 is CATDTGTGNTEAFF. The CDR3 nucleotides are TGTGCCACCGACACCGGGACAGGAAACACTGAAGCTTTCTTT.

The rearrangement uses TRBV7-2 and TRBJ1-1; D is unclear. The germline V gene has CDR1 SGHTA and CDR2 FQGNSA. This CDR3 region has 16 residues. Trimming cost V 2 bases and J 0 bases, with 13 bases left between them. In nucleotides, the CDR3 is TGTGCCAGCAGCTTATGGGGTGTTGGGATGAACACTGAAGCTTTCTTT. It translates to CASSLWGVGMNTEAFF.